This T cell receptor (beta chain) came from a study of blood T cells in healthy people across ages. Broader study findings: PBMC samples, being unsorted, prevented any conclusive comparison of naive and antigen-experienced cells. Estimates of total diversity, which came from one million sequenced T cells, were considered to be underestimates.

Per-sample yields of isolated PBMCs were at least 6 million. Turning to this clonotype: What it recognizes is unknown.

V dropped 4 bases and J dropped 5; count of bases not matched to a gene: 8. The CDR3 contains 14 residues. Germline V gene lookup returns CDR1 DFQATT and CDR2 SNEGSKA (reference sequence). A second about 6 to 12 cycle PCR used barcoded and J-beta primers. No fewer than 2.5 million CDR3-containing paired-end reads came from each sample. TCRdb redid the calling of the 5' RACE reads with MiXCR, one entry per CDR3 protein. The data hold about 630,000 distinct CDR3 sequences, with around 20% observed a single time. The sequence derives from a man between 65 and 85 years old in good health. This rearrangement joins TRBV20-1 to TRBJ2-1, with 7 bases aligning to TRBD1. The sequenced material came from blood. Written as DNA, the CDR3 is TGCAGTGCTACGAGAAGGGGGCACGACAATGAGCAGTTCTTC. Encoded protein: CSATRRGHDNEQFF.